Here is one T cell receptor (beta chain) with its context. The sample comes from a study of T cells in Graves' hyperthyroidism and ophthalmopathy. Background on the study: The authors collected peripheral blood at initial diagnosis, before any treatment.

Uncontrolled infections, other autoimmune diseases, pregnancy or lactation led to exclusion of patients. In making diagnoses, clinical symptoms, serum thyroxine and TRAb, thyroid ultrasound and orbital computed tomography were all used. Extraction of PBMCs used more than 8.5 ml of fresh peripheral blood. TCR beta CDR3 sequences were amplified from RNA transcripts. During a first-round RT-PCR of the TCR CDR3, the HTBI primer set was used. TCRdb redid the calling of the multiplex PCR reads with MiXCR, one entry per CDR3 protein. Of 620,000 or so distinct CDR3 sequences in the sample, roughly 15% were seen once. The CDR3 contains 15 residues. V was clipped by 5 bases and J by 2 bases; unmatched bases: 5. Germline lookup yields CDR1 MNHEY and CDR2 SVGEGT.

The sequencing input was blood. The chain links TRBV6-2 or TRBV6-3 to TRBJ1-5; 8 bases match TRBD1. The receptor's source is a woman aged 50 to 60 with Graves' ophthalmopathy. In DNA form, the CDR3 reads TGTGCCAGCAGTCACAGGGGGGACGGCAATCAGCCCCAGCATTTT. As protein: CASSHRGDGNQPQHF.